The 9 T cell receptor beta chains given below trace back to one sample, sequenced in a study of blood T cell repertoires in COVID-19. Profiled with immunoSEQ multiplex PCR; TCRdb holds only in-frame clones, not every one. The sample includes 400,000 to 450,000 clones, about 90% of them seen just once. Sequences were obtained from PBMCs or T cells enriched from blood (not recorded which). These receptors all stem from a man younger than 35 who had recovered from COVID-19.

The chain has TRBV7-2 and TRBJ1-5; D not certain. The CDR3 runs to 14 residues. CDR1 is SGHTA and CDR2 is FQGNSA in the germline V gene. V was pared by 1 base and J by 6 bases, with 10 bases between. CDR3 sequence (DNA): TGTGCCAGCAGCTTAGGGCGGGGTGGTCAGCCCCAGCATTTT. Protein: CASSLGRGGQPQHF.

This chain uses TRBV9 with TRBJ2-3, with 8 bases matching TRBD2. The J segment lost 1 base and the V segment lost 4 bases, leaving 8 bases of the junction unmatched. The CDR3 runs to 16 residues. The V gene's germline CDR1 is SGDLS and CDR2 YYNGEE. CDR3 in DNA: TGTGCCAGCAGCCCCCCGGGGGGGACTGGCACAGATACGCAGTATTTT. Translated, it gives CASSPPGGTGTDTQYF.

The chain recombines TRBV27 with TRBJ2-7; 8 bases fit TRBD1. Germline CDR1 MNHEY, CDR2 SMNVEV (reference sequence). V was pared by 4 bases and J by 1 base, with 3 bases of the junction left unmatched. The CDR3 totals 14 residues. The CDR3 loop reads CASSSWTGSYEQYF. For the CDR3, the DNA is TGTGCCAGCAGTTCATGGACAGGGTCCTACGAGCAGTACTTC.

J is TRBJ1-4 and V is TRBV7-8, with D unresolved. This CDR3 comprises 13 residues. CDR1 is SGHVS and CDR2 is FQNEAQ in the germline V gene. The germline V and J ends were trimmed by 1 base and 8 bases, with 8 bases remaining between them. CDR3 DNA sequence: TGTGCCAGCAGCTTAGGCTTGGCCGAAAAACTGTTTTTT. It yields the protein CASSLGLAEKLFF.

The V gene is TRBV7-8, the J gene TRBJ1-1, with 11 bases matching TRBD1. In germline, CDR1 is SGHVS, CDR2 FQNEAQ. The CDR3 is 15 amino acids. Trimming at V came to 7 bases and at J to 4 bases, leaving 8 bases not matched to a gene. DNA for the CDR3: TGTGCCAGCACCGGGACAGGGGGTCGTGGCACTGAAGCTTTCTTT. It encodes CASTGTGGRGTEAFF.

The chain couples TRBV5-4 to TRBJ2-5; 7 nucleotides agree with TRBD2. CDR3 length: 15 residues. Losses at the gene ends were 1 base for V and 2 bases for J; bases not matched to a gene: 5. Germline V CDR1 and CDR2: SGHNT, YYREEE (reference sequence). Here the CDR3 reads CASSLRSSGQETQYF. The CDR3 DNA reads TGTGCCAGCAGCTTGAGGTCTAGCGGACAAGAGACCCAGTACTTC. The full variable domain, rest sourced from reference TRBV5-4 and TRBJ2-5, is ETGVTQSPTHLIKTRGQQVTLRCSSQSGHNTVSWYQQALGQGPQFIFQYYREEENGRGNFPPRFSGLQFPNYSSELNVNALELDDSALYLCASSLRSSGQETQYFGPGTRLLVL.

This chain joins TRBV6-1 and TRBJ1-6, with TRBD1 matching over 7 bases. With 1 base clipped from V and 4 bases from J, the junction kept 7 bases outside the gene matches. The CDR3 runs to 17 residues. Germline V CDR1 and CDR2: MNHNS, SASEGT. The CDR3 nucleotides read TGTGCCAGCAGTGAAGTGGGCAGGGGGACATATAATTCACCCCTCCACTTT. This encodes CASSEVGRGTYNSPLHF.

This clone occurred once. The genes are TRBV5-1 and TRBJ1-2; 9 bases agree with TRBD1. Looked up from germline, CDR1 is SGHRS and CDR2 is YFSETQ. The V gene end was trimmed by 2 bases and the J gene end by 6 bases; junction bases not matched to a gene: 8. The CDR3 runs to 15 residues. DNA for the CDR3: TGCGCCAGCAGCTTTCGGGGGACAGGGTCAGATGGCTACACCTTC. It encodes CASSFRGTGSDGYTF.

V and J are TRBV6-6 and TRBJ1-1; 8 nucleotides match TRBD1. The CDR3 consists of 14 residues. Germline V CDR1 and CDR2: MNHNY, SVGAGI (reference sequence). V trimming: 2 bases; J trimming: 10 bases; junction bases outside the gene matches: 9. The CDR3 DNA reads TGTGCCAGCAGTTACGCCGGACAGGGTGTGTCAGCTTTCTTT. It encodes CASSYAGQGVSAFF.